A single T cell receptor (beta chain) is shown here with its context. The target of this receptor is not known. No base qualities exist here, and no much larger clone lies one base off it. V is trimmed back by 2 bases and J by 1 base, and the junction contains 2 bases that no gene match accounts for. For CDR1 and CDR2, the germline V gene lists SGHTA and FQGTGA. The cysteine opens and the phenylalanine closes a CDR3 of 16 amino acids. Of the read, only the CDR3 DNA is kept; its 48 bases are in frame from base 1. These data originate in a study of T cells in Graves' hyperthyroidism and ophthalmopathy (dated by TCRdb to about 2019). Study-wide context: Peripheral blood samples were taken at initial diagnosis, before any treatment was given. TCR V-J signatures able to tell the groups apart were searched for in a discovery cohort of 90 to 100 patients, of whom over 40 had Graves' ophthalmopathy and roughly 58 had stable Graves' hyperthyroidism. Prospective prediction of ophthalmopathy was tested in an independent validation cohort of 18 to 20 hyperthyroidism patients and 15 to 17 patients who later progressed to ophthalmopathy. The approximately 90 discovery patients were divided at random into training and test sets in a 7:3 ratio. The study also compared thyroid tissue and blood T-cell repertoires from several Graves' hyperthyroidism patients. After blood sampling, hyperthyroidism patients were treated with methimazole at a starting dose of 30 mg daily, and ophthalmopathy patients were treated with high-dose intravenous methylprednisolone. TCR Vbeta CDR3 sequencing of approximately 140 peripheral blood samples (around 45 ophthalmopathy, over 70 hyperthyroidism and approximately 17 progressor patients) is reported in the paper.

The TCR beta CDR3 regions were amplified from RNA transcripts. The first round of RT-PCR for the TCR CDR3 was performed with the HTBI primer set and the Qiagen OneStep RT-PCR kit. Libraries were constructed in a second round of multiplex PCR, after which size selection and purification were carried out. The libraries were sequenced on an Illumina HiSeq2000 using paired-end 100 bp reads. As for the authors' bioinformatics: SOAPnuke was used to process the raw data, with reads discarded if the reads contained adapters or uncalled bases, had a mean Phred below 15, or lacked an exact constant-primer or identifier match. High-quality paired reads were merged with COPE v1.2.5, and unique nucleotide sequences were defined as clonotypes. MiTCR v1.1 was used to align clonotypes to the IMGT TRBV, TRBD and TRBJ reference segments. The analysis included only V-J combinations with a frequency above 0.0001, which together covered roughly 99% of the repertoires. A TCS score was defined as the ratio of F50 (clonal expansion) to E x V (chaos), with BLOSUM62-based TCRdist applied between CDR3 peptides within each V-J. Welch's t-statistics and random forest reduced just over 500 V-J features to fewer than 15, which were used in a naive Bayes classifier (R e1071). The public sequencing data were trimmed at Q25 with fastp and processed into clonotypes with MiXCR by TCRdb, which kept only in-frame beta chains. Rows with one shared CDR3 protein collapse into an entry with the most common genes and DNA. The V and J calls were determined by TCRdb, not by the authors. The sample includes around 340,000 distinct CDR3 sequences, with 15% to 20% observed a single time. The ten top clones hold about 49% of the sample.

Points the paper makes about the study in general: Sample size was not statistically predetermined, and blinding of investigators to group allocation was not performed. During validation, the model predicted progression to ophthalmopathy a median of approximately 6 months ahead of onset, with 70.59% sensitivity and 72.22% specificity. Most expanded thyroid clonotypes (frequency above 0.001) were also detected in blood, a finding suggesting that blood repertoires may reflect thyroid immune responses. A 13 V-J signature model separated ophthalmopathy from stable hyperthyroidism, with around 88% sensitivity and roughly 82% specificity in cross-validation and 80%/75% in testing.

Stable Graves' hyperthyroidism was defined as no progression to ophthalmopathy during 18 months of follow-up. Hyperthyroidism patients were newly diagnosed, had a disease duration of under 2 months, and were aged 18 to 65 years. Exclusion was applied to patients with uncontrolled infections, other autoimmune diseases, pregnancy or lactation. Diagnoses were established on the basis of clinical symptoms, serum thyroxine and TRAb, thyroid ultrasound, and orbital computed tomography. PBMCs were separated from 10 ml of fresh peripheral blood using Ficoll-Paque density gradient centrifugation. Total RNA was extracted with Trizol reagent, and quality was checked on an Agilent 2100 Bioanalyzer.

The receptor was isolated from a woman aged 50 to 60 with Graves' hyperthyroidism. The rearrangement joined TRBV7-3 to TRBJ2-3, and TRBD1 matches 11 of the central bases. Sequences were obtained from blood. At the DNA level, the sequence is TGTGCCAGCAGCTTAGAGGGACAGGGGGGCACAGATACGCAGTATTTT. This translates into CASSLEGQGGTDTQYF.